This T cell receptor (beta chain) emerged from a study of blood T cell repertoires in COVID-19. Clones were read by immunoSEQ multiplex PCR, and TCRdb kept only the in-frame ones, dropping some. The data show about 90,000 clones, roughly 90% seen once. J lost 7 bases, V lost 5 bases, and 10 bases had no gene match. CDR1 and CDR2 (germline): LNHDA, SQIVND (reference sequence). This CDR3 is built from 15 residues. The V call is TRBV19, the J call TRBJ2-5; TRBD1 aligns across 10 bases. Sequencing was done on a sample of peripheral blood. The TCR was taken from a man aged 50 or older with COVID-19, enrolled during active disease. The CDR3 DNA follows: TGTGCCAGTAGTCTCCGGGACAGGGGATGGTTGACCCAGTACTTC. Protein: CASSLRDRGWLTQYF.